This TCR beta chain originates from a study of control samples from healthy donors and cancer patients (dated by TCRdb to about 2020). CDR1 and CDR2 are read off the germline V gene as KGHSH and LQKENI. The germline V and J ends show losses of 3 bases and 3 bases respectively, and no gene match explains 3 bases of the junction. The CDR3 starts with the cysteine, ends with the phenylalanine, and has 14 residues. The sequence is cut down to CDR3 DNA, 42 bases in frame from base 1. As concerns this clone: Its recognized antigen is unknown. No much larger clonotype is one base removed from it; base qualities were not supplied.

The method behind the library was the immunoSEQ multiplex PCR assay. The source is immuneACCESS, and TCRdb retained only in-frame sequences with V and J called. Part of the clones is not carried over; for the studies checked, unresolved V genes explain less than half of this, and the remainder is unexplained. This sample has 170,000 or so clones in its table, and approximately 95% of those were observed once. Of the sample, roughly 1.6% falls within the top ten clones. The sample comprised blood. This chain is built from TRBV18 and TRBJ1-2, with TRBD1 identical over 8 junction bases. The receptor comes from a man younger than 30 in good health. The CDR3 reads CASSPMDRDYGYTF. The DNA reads TGTGCCAGCTCACCTATGGACAGGGACTATGGCTACACCTTC.